The sequence of this T cell receptor beta chain was determined in a study of T cells after yellow fever vaccination. Across the study: Where fractions had low cell numbers, libraries were prepared from them with the SMART-Seq v4 Ultra Low Input RNA kit. Study outcomes and limitations: Although the secondary response was weaker, it peaked faster, at day 5 versus 15. Abundant bulk-population clonotypes could contaminate the FACS-sorted repertoires.

In TCRdb, the 5' RACE reads were re-called with MiXCR into one record per CDR3 protein. The table has about 240,000 distinct CDR3 sequences, about 3.9% seen once. Germline loops: CDR1 SGHDT, CDR2 YYEEEE. This CDR3 has 14 residues. The V segment lost 5 bases and the J segment 3 bases; nucleotides outside the gene matches: 1. Details on this clonotype: Its target is unknown.

This specimen was PBMCs, taken 15 days after the yellow fever booster vaccination. The chain employs TRBV5-6 and TRBJ2-3; 12 nucleotides align to TRBD2. The origin of this receptor is a man between 18 and 29 years old who received the YFV17D yellow fever vaccine. CDR3 sequence: CASSTSGRTDTQYF. The CDR3 DNA is TGTGCCAGCAGTACTAGCGGGAGGACAGATACGCAGTATTTT.